A selection of T cell receptor beta chains follows, all from one sample in a study of cytomegalovirus exposure and HLA in healthy donors. Clones were sequenced by immunoSEQ multiplex PCR, and TCRdb holds only the in-frame ones, with some missing. There are 85,000 to 130,000 clones in the sample; about three quarters occur only once, and 5% to 7% lies in the top ten. Sequencing used PBMCs. The receptor set was obtained from a woman in her fifties or sixties in good health and CMV-seropositive. Both conserved end residues are part of each CDR3. The order of the fields is V gene, D gene, clone size, J gene, CDR3 DNA, CDR3 protein. A D gene is named only where the DNA matches it firmly. Expanded clones get a size class; other rows say once, few or many, or leave the size out.

TRBV27,TRBD2,.,TRBJ2-2,TGTGCCAGCAGTCCTTTTCTAGCGGGGGCTGGAGTGCCGAACACCGGGGAGCTGTTTTTT,CASSPFLAGAGVPNTGELFF
TRBV15,.,few,TRBJ2-6,TGTGCCACCAGCAGAGATAAGCGGAGTGGGGCCAACGTCCTGACTTTC,CATSRDKRSGANVLTF
TRBV11-2,TRBD2,.,TRBJ2-3,TGTGCCAGCAGCCCGCGGGGGGGCATAGTAGATACGCAGTATTTT,CASSPRGGIVDTQYF
TRBV19,.,.,TRBJ1-2,TGTGCCAGTAGTCCCTTAACGGACAGTTTAAAAACTAACTATGGCTACACCTTC,CASSPLTDSLKTNYGYTF
TRBV15,.,.,TRBJ2-3,TGTGCCACCAGCGGCGCACAGGGTCGGAGCACAGATACGCAGTATTTT,CATSGAQGRSTDTQYF
TRBV6-4,TRBD1,.,TRBJ2-1,TGTGCCAGCAGTGACGGACAGGGGAGACCCTACAATGAGCAGTTCTTC,CASSDGQGRPYNEQFF
TRBV19,TRBD2,.,TRBJ2-2,TGTGCCAGTAGTGAATCTAGCGGGTACATATCCGGGGAGCTGTTTTTT,CASSESSGYISGELFF
TRBV14,TRBD2,.,TRBJ2-3,TGTGCCAGCAGTCACGGACTAGCGGGGGGTTGGGATACGCAGTATTTT,CASSHGLAGGWDTQYF
TRBV7-9,TRBD2,.,TRBJ2-6,TGTGCCCCGGGAGGTTTCTCTGGGGCCAACGTCCTGACTTTC,CAPGGFSGANVLTF
TRBV5-1,.,.,TRBJ2-5,TGCGCCAGCAGCATTACAGGTACCCTCGAGACCCAGTACTTC,CASSITGTLETQYF
TRBV7-9,.,.,TRBJ2-5,TGTGCCAGCAGCTTAGGGGGCGGGGGCAACACAGAGACCCAGTACTTC,CASSLGGGGNTETQYF
TRBV30,.,once,TRBJ2-2,TGTGCCTGGAGCACGGGGACCGGGGAGCTGTTTTTT,CAWSTGTGELFF
TRBV5-1,.,.,TRBJ2-5,TGCGCCAGCAGCTTAGACCCGGGGGTAGAGACCCAGTACTTC,CASSLDPGVETQYF
TRBV5-1,TRBD1,.,TRBJ1-1,TGCGCCAGCAGCACCGGGACAGTTATGATGAACACTGAAGCTTTCTTT,CASSTGTVMMNTEAFF
TRBV6-1,.,many,TRBJ1-1,TGTGCCAGCAGTGAAGGCAGGAACACTGAAGCTTTCTTT,CASSEGRNTEAFF
TRBV6-5,TRBD1,.,TRBJ2-7,TGTGCCAGCAGTCCGACAGGGTCCCGGTACGAGCAGTACTTC,CASSPTGSRYEQYF
TRBV7-2,.,.,TRBJ1-6,TGTGCCAGCAGCTCATCCTCGGGGGGGTCAGGGAATTCACCCCTCCACTTT,CASSSSSGGSGNSPLHF
TRBV6-1,TRBD2,few,TRBJ2-7,TGTGCCAGCAGTGAGGGGACTAGCGGTCCGATTGCCTACGAGCAGTACTTC,CASSEGTSGPIAYEQYF
TRBV21-1,.,few,TRBJ2-1,TGTGCCAGCAGCAAAGAGGGTAATGAGGGCTTCTACAATGAGCAGTTCTTC,CASSKEGNEGFYNEQFF
TRBV27,.,.,TRBJ1-1,TGTGCCAGCGTCGCGGGGGTGAACACTGAAGCTTTCTTT,CASVAGVNTEAFF
TRBV7-9,.,.,TRBJ1-4,TGTTCCAGCAGCTTAGGGGGGCTAGAGGGGTTTGGTGAAAAACTGTTTTTT,CSSSLGGLEGFGEKLFF
TRBV9,TRBD1,.,TRBJ1-3,TGTGCCAGCAGCTCGAGGACAGGACGGATGGGCTCTGGAAACACCATATATTTT,CASSSRTGRMGSGNTIYF
TRBV19,TRBD1,.,TRBJ1-2,TGTGCCAGTAGTATCCAGGGGGCGCTGAACTATGGCTACACCTTC,CASSIQGALNYGYTF